The source of this T cell receptor (beta chain) is a study of cytomegalovirus exposure and HLA in healthy donors. In germline, CDR1 is KGHSH, CDR2 LQKENI. V dropped 2 bases and J dropped 0; count of bases not matched to a gene: 9. The CDR3 has 17 amino acids. The PCR had 60 Vbeta and 13 Jbeta primers. Produced via immunoSEQ multiplex PCR; TCRdb's table is partial and in-frame only. The sample shows over 110,000 clones, about 80% of them seen only once. Sequencing was done on a sample of PBMCs. This sequence was found in a man aged 40-55 years in good health and CMV-seronegative. The V and J genes are TRBV18 and TRBJ1-1; the match to TRBD1 covers 7 bases. This CDR3 reads CASSPSQGGLMNTEAFF. CDR3 DNA: TGTGCCAGCTCACCAAGCCAAGGGGGCCTTATGAACACTGAAGCTTTCTTT.